This T cell receptor beta chain was observed in a study of beta chain features in type 1 diabetes. Overall study findings and caveats: Within each of all four CD4+ subsets, Type 1 diabetes patients had TCRB CDR3s that were moderately but significantly shorter. Patients and controls would share equally any PCR tilt toward shorter templates.

Expressed TCRB transcripts got sequenced, as all isolated RNA was reverse transcribed. Profiling relied on immunoSEQ multiplex PCR, and the TCRdb table lists in-frame clones only, not all of them. Of 600,000 or so clones in the sample, around an eighth were seen once. Trimming took 3 bases from V and 7 from J, leaving 19 bases between them. Germline V gene data show CDR1 as MDHEN and CDR2 as SYDVKM. CDR3 length: 17 residues. A note on this clone: Its antigen is unknown.

The sequence derives from a man aged 18 to 30 with type 1 diabetes. The rearrangement joins TRBV28 to TRBJ1-6; no firm D call. Sequenced input: naive CD4+ T cells from blood. CDR3 nucleotide sequence: TGTGCCAGCAGTTTTATCCAAGCGATGGATATGAATTCACCCCTCCACTTT. Its translation is CASSFIQAMDMNSPLHF.